The 23 T cell receptor beta chains in this list originate from one sample, sequenced in a study of T cell responses to AZD1222 COVID-19 vaccine. Measured with immunoSEQ multiplex PCR; TCRdb has only the in-frame clones, and not every one. The sample has some 110,000 clones; about 91% are singletons. Source: peripheral blood, taken 28 days after the second AZD1222 dose. The receptors were gathered from an adult who received the AZD1222 COVID-19 vaccine.

V usage is TRBV28 and J usage is TRBJ2-1, with 8 nucleotides matching TRBD2. The CDR3 loop spans 16 amino acids. The V and J ends lost 2 bases and 0 bases, in that order; junction bases with no gene match: 3. CDR1 and CDR2 (germline): MDHEN, SYDVKM. This CDR3 is CASSLIAGSSYNEQFF. CDR3 DNA: TGTGCCAGCAGTTTAATAGCGGGAAGCTCCTACAATGAGCAGTTCTTC.

The chain is built from TRBV28 and TRBJ2-7, with 10 bases matching TRBD2. This CDR3 contains 14 residues. Per the germline V gene, CDR1 is MDHEN and CDR2 is SYDVKM. V shed 3 bases and J 12 bases; nucleotides not matched to a gene: 11. The CDR3 DNA sequence: TGTGCCAGCAGTTTCATACCACCTAGCGGGAGAAGGTACTTC. It specifies CASSFIPPSGRRYF.

In its sample, this clone was seen once. The V and J genes are TRBV27 and TRBJ2-7; 10 bases fit TRBD2. The germline V gene has CDR1 MNHEY and CDR2 SMNVEV (reference sequence). This CDR3 is built from 16 residues. V was pared by 7 bases and J by 6 bases, with 15 bases of the junction left unmatched. The chain's CDR3 is CASIQSITSGTGEQYF. In DNA, the CDR3 is TGTGCCAGCATCCAATCCATTACTAGCGGGACCGGCGAGCAGTACTTC.

This chain links TRBV29-1 with TRBJ2-5, with TRBD1 matching over 8 bases. Germline V gene lookup returns CDR1 SQVTM and CDR2 ANQGSEA. V was clipped by 6 bases and J by 5 bases; unmatched bases: 8. The length of the CDR3 is 13 residues. CDR3 sequence reads: CSVTGVSAETQYF. As DNA, the CDR3 is TGCAGCGTGACAGGGGTTTCCGCGGAGACCCAGTACTTC. The full variable domain, completed using reference TRBV29-1 and TRBJ2-5, is SAVISQKPSRDICQRGTSLTIQCQVDSQVTMMFWYRQQPGQSLTLIATANQGSEATYESGFVIDKFPISRPNLTFSTLTVSNMSPEDSSIYLCSVTGVSAETQYFGPGTRLLVL.

The V gene is TRBV5-1, the J gene TRBJ2-7; D is unresolved. Germline CDR1 is SGHRS and CDR2 is YFSETQ. The V end lost 0 bases, the J end lost 4 bases, and 11 bases lay between the germline ends. CDR3 length: 14 residues. The CDR3 nucleotides read TGCGCCAGCAGCTTGGGTGACCTTTCATACGAGCAGTACTTC. Translation: CASSLGDLSYEQYF.

V is TRBV14 and J is TRBJ1-6; D remains ambiguous. V was shortened by 4 bases and J by 7 bases, with 11 bases between the two germline ends. CDR3 length: 14 amino acids. Germline lookup yields CDR1 SGHDN and CDR2 FVKESK. The CDR3 region is CASSLRVGNSPLHF. In DNA, the CDR3 is TGTGCCAGCAGCCTGCGGGTGGGGAATTCACCCCTCCACTTT.

This clone was counted once. V is TRBV2 and J is TRBJ1-5, with D possibly TRBD1 on 5 matching bases. The CDR3 is 14 residues long. V lost 6 bases to trimming and J lost 0 bases, with 9 bases between them. Germline V CDR1 and CDR2: SNHLY, FYNNEI. The CDR3 loop reads CASSDRHSNQPQHF. The CDR3 nucleotides read TGTGCCAGCAGCGACAGACATAGCAATCAGCCCCAGCATTTT.

The genes are TRBV9 and TRBJ2-3; TRBD1 matches at 7 bases. Germline V gene data show CDR1 as SGDLS and CDR2 as YYNGEE. CDR3 length equals 13 residues. Trimming cost V 3 bases and J 11 bases; bases outside gene matches: 9. The CDR3 reads CASSANRDREQYF. As DNA, the CDR3 is TGTGCCAGCAGCGCGAACCGGGACAGAGAGCAGTATTTT. Variable domain in full (rest from reference TRBV9 and TRBJ2-3): DSGVTQTPKHLITATGQRVTLRCSPRSGDLSVYWYQQSLDQGLQFLIQYYNGEERAKGNILERFSAQQFPDLHSELNLSSLELGDSALYFCASSANRDREQYFGPGTRLTVL.

J is TRBJ2-7 and V is TRBV9; TRBD1 matches at 9 bases. Germline V lookup: CDR1 SGDLS, CDR2 YYNGEE. Losses at the gene ends were 4 bases for V and 3 bases for J; bases not matched to a gene: 8. The CDR3 runs to 15 residues. The CDR3 protein is CASSPEQGAFYEQYF. The DNA for the CDR3 is TGTGCCAGCAGCCCCGAACAGGGGGCCTTCTACGAGCAGTACTTC. Complete variable domain (other parts from reference TRBV9 and TRBJ2-7): DSGVTQTPKHLITATGQRVTLRCSPRSGDLSVYWYQQSLDQGLQFLIQYYNGEERAKGNILERFSAQQFPDLHSELNLSSLELGDSALYFCASSPEQGAFYEQYFGPGTRLTVT.

This rearrangement joins TRBV7-9 to TRBJ2-7, with D hard to call. The CDR3 covers 13 residues. Trimming pared 1 base from V and 0 bases from J, leaving 4 bases between. Germline V gives CDR1 SEHNR, CDR2 FQNEAQ (reference sequence). The CDR3 coding sequence is TGTGCCAGCAGCTTAGATCCCTCCTACGAGCAGTACTTC. This codes for CASSLDPSYEQYF.

The rearrangement links TRBV7-2 to TRBJ2-3; D may be TRBD2 (6 bases). This CDR3 spans 16 amino acids. Germline V gene sequence: CDR1 SGHTA, CDR2 FQGNSA. V was pared by 5 bases and J by 2 bases, with 17 bases between. The CDR3, as DNA: TGTGCCAGCAGCCCGCGGGGCGGAGCAGCCACAGATACGCAGTATTTT. This translates into CASSPRGGAATDTQYF.

This sequence joins TRBV7-2 and TRBJ2-7; 9 bases align to TRBD2. CDR3 length: 16 residues. Germline CDR1 and CDR2: SGHTA and FQGNSA. Trimming removed 5 bases from V and 6 bases from J; junction bases left unmatched: 14. CDR3: CASSRPPGLAKSEQYF. The CDR3 nucleotides read TGTGCCAGCAGCCGCCCCCCGGGACTAGCAAAATCCGAGCAGTACTTC.

This chain connects TRBV11-2 to TRBJ2-1; D unresolved. V was clipped by 2 bases and J by 4 bases, with 9 bases between them. Germline V gene sequence: CDR1 SGHAT, CDR2 FQNNGV. This CDR3 contains 14 residues. CDR3 sequence (DNA): TGTGCCAGCAGCTTATCCCCCAGTTACAATGAGCAGTTCTTC. It translates to CASSLSPSYNEQFF.

The rearrangement uses TRBV6-5 and TRBJ2-5; 9 nucleotides match TRBD2. Germline V gene sequence: CDR1 MNHEY, CDR2 SVGAGI. The V segment lost 7 bases and the J segment 1 base; nucleotides outside the gene matches: 1. This CDR3 spans 13 amino acids. In DNA form, the CDR3 reads TGTGCCAGCACACTAGCGGGCCAAGAGACCCAGTACTTC. Translating gives CASTLAGQETQYF.

V gene TRBV18 combines with J gene TRBJ1-6, with D perhaps TRBD1 (5 bases). The CDR3 has 17 residues. V dropped 1 base and J dropped 7 bases, with 17 bases sitting between them. CDR1 and CDR2 from the germline V gene are KGHSH and LQKENI. As DNA, the CDR3 is TGTGCCAGCTCACCACGAGACGTCAGGGCTATGAATTCACCCCTCCACTTT. This gives the protein CASSPRDVRAMNSPLHF.

J is TRBJ2-1 and V is TRBV9; D might be TRBD2 (6 bases). From germline, CDR1 is SGDLS and CDR2 YYNGEE. The CDR3 extends over 15 amino acids. With 0 bases removed from V and 0 bases from J, the gap between germline ends came to 7 bases. This CDR3 reads CASSVAGDSYNEQFF. DNA for the CDR3: TGTGCCAGCAGCGTAGCGGGAGACTCCTACAATGAGCAGTTCTTC.

This clone was counted a single time. V and J are TRBV28 and TRBJ1-1; D is unresolved. V shed 6 bases and J shed 4 bases, with 6 bases lying between them. Germline assignment: CDR1 MDHEN and CDR2 SYDVKM. The CDR3 runs 11 residues. In DNA, the CDR3 is TGTGCCAGCAGGGGAGGCACTGAAGCTTTCTTT. Its translation is CASRGGTEAFF.

V usage is TRBV3-1 (or the pseudogene TRBV3-2) and J usage is TRBJ2-3; possibly TRBD2 for D (6 bases). This CDR3 region has 13 residues. Germline CDR1 LGHDT, CDR2 YNNKEL (reference sequence). Trimming took off 3 bases at V and 6 bases at J, with 10 bases between the two ends. CDR3 coding DNA: TGTGCCAGCAGCCAGCGGGGAGCGGATACGCAGTATTTT. Translation: CASSQRGADTQYF.

This clone has only one observation. The chain combines TRBV7-3 with TRBJ2-3; tentative D call: TRBD2 (6 bases). Germline CDR1 is SGHTA and CDR2 is FQGTGA. The CDR3 consists of 17 residues. V was trimmed by 0 bases and J by 2 bases, leaving 15 bases between them. The CDR3 loop reads CASSLTLGGTYTDTQYF. Here the CDR3 DNA reads TGTGCCAGCAGCTTAACGTTGGGCGGGACGTACACAGATACGCAGTATTTT.

The V gene is TRBV11-2, the J gene TRBJ2-3; 10 bases agree with TRBD1. Germline values: CDR1 SGHAT, CDR2 FQNNGV. With V trimmed by 5 bases and J by 4 bases, 3 bases remained unmatched. This CDR3 is built from 14 residues. The chain's CDR3 is CASSLGTGADTQYF. CDR3 DNA sequence: TGTGCCAGCAGCCTGGGGACAGGGGCAGATACGCAGTATTTT.

The chain is built from TRBV7-3 and TRBJ2-2; TRBD1 might be the D (6 bases). V was pared by 0 bases and J by 4 bases, with 6 bases between. CDR1 is SGHTA and CDR2 is FQGTGA in the germline V gene. The CDR3 contains 14 residues. CDR3 sequence (DNA): TGTGCCAGCAGCTTAACACAGGGCACCGGGGAGCTGTTTTTT. Encoded protein: CASSLTQGTGELFF.

Comments on this clone: This sample also contains other DNA sequences that code for the same CDR3. This chain joins TRBV7-9 and TRBJ1-1; 7 bases match TRBD1. The ends lost 5 bases at V and 4 bases at J; junction bases unmatched: 4. The V gene's germline CDR1 is SEHNR and CDR2 FQNEAQ (reference sequence). The length of the CDR3 is 13 residues. The CDR3 coding sequence is TGTGCCAGCAGCCCAGGGGGAGGCACTGAAGCTTTCTTT. It encodes CASSPGGGTEAFF.

This chain uses TRBV6-5 with TRBJ2-2; 9 bases fit TRBD2. With V trimmed by 7 bases and J by 2 bases, 2 bases remained unmatched. The germline V gene has CDR1 MNHEY and CDR2 SVGAGI. This CDR3 has 14 amino acids. The CDR3 region is CASTLAGNTGELFF. The CDR3 coding sequence is TGTGCCAGCACCCTAGCGGGAAACACCGGGGAGCTGTTTTTT.